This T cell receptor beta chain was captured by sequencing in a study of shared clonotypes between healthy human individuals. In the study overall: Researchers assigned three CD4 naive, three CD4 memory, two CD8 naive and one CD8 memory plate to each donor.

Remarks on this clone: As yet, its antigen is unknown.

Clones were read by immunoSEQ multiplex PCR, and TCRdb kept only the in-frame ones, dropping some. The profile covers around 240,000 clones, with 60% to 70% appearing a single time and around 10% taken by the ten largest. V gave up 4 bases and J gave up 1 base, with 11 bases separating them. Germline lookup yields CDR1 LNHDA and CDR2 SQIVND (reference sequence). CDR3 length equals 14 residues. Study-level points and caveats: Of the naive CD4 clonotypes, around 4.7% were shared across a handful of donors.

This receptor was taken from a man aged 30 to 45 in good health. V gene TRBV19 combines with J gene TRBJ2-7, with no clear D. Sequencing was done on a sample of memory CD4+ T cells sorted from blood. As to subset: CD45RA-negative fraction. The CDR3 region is CASSKRAESYEQYF. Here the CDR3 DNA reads TGTGCCAGTAGTAAAAGGGCGGAATCCTACGAGCAGTACTTC.